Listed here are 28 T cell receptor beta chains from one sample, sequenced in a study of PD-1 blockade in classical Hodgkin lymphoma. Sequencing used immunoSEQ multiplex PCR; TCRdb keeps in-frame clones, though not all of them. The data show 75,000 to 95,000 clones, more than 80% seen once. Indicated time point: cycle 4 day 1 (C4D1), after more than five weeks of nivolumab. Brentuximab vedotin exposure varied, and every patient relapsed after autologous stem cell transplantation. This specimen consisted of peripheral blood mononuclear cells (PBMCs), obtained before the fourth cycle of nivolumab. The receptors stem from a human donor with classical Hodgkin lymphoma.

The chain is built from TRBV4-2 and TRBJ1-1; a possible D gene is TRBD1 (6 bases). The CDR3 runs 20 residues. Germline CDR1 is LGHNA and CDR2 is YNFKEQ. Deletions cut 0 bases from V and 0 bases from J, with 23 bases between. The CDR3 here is CASSQDLRGGGKGMNTEAFF. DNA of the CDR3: TGTGCCAGCAGCCAAGATTTGCGAGGAGGGGGGAAGGGGATGAACACTGAAGCTTTCTTT.

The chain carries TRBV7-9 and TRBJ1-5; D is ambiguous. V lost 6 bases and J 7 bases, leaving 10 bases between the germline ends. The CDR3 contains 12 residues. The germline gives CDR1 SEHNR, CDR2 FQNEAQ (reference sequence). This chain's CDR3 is CASSRDTQPQHF. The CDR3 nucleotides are TGTGCCAGCAGTCGCGACACACAGCCCCAGCATTTT.

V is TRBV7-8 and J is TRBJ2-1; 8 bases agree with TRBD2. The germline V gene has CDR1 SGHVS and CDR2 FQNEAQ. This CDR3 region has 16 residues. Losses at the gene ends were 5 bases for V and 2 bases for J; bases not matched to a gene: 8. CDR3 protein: CASSLNRGGPYNEQFF. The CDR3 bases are TGTGCCAGCAGCCTGAATCGGGGGGGTCCCTACAATGAGCAGTTCTTC.

The CDR3 sequence is CASSLWTGDYNEQFF. The CDR3 DNA follows: TGTGCCAGCAGCCTATGGACAGGGGACTACAATGAGCAGTTCTTC. The chain couples TRBV5-5 to TRBJ2-1, with TRBD1 identical over 9 bases. The CDR3 covers 15 residues. The V segment lost 4 bases and the J segment 3 bases; nucleotides outside the gene matches: 5. Germline-derived CDR1 and CDR2 are SGHKS and YYEKEE (reference sequence).

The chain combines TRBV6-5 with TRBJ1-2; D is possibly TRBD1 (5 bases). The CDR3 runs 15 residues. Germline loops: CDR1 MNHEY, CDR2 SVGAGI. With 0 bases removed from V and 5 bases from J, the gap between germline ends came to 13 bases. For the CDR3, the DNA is TGTGCCAGCAGTTACTCGGGGCAGCGAACTTATGGCTACACCTTC. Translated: CASSYSGQRTYGYTF.

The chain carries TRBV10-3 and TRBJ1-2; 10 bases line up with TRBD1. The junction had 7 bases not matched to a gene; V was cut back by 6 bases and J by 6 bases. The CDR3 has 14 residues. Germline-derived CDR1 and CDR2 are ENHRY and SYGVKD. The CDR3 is CAISARQGADGYTF. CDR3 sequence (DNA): TGTGCCATCAGCGCAAGACAGGGGGCGGATGGCTACACCTTC.

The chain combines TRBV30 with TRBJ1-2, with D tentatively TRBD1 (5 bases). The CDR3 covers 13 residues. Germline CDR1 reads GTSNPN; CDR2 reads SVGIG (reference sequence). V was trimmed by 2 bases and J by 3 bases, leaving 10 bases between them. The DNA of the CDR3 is TGTGCCTGGAGTTACGGGACGGACTATGGCTACACCTTC. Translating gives CAWSYGTDYGYTF.

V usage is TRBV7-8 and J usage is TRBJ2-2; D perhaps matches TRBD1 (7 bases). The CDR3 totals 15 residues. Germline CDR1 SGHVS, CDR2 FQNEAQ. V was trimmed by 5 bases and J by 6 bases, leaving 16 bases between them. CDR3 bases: TGTGCCAGCAGCCAACCGACAGGGAGGCCCGGGGAGCTGTTTTTT. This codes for CASSQPTGRPGELFF. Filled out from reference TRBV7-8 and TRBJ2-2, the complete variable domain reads GAGVSQSPRYKVAKRGQDVALRCDPISGHVSLFWYQQALGQGPEFLTYFQNEAQLDKSGLPSDRFFAERPEGSVSTLKIQRTQQEDSAVYLCASSQPTGRPGELFFGEGSRLTVL.

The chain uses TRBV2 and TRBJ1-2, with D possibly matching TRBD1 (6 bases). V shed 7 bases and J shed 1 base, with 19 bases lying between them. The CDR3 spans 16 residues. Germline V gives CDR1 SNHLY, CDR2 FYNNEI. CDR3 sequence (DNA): TGTGCCAGCAACGGGGGCAGGGGCAGCGATAACTATGGCTACACCTTC. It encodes CASNGGRGSDNYGYTF.

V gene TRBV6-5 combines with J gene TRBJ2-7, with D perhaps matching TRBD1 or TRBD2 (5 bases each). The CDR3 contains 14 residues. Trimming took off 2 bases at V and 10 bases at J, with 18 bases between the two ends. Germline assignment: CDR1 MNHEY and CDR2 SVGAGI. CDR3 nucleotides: TGTGCCAGCAGTTACCGCCGAGGGGCCACTCTACAGTACTTC. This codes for CASSYRRGATLQYF.

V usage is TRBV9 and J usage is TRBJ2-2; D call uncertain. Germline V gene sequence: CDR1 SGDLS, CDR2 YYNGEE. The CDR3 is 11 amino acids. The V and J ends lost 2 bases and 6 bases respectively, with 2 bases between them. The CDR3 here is CASSVPGELFF. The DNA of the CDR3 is TGTGCCAGCAGCGTGCCCGGGGAGCTGTTTTTT.

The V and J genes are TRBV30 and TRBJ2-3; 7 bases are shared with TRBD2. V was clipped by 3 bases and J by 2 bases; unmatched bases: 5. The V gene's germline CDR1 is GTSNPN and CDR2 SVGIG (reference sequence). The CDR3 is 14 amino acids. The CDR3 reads CAWRVSGLTDTQYF. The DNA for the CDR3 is TGTGCCTGGAGGGTTAGCGGGCTCACAGATACGCAGTATTTT.

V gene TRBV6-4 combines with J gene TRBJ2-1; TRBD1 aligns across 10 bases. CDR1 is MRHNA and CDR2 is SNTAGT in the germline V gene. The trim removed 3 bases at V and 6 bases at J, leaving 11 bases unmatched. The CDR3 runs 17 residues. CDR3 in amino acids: CASSESRWGQGINEQFF. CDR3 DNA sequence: TGTGCCAGCAGTGAATCCAGGTGGGGACAGGGGATCAATGAGCAGTTCTTC.

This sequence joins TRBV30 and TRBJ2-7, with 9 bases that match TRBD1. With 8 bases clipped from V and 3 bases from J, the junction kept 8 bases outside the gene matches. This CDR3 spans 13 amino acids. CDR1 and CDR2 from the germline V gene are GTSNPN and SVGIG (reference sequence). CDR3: CAASEDRGYEQYF. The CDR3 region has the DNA TGTGCCGCTTCCGAGGACAGGGGCTACGAGCAGTACTTC.

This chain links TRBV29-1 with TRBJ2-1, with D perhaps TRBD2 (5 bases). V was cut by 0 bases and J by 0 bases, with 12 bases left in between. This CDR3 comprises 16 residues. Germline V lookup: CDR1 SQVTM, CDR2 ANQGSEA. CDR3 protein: CSVEDHRAGSYNEQFF. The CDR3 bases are TGCAGCGTTGAAGATCATCGGGCGGGCTCCTACAATGAGCAGTTCTTC.

CDR3 DNA sequence: TGTGCCAGCAGTGATACAGTCCCCAATGAGCAGTTCTTC. Its protein product is CASSDTVPNEQFF. This sequence joins TRBV2 and TRBJ2-1; D is undetermined. The CDR3 spans 13 residues. Germline loops: CDR1 SNHLY, CDR2 FYNNEI. V was cut by 3 bases and J by 6 bases, with 9 bases left in between. The complete variable domain, with remaining parts taken from reference TRBV2 and TRBJ2-1, reads EPEVTQTPSHQVTQMGQEVILRCVPISNHLYFYWYRQILGQKVEFLVSFYNNEISEKSEIFDDQFSVERPDGSNFTLKIRSTKLEDSAMYFCASSDTVPNEQFFGPGTRLTVL.

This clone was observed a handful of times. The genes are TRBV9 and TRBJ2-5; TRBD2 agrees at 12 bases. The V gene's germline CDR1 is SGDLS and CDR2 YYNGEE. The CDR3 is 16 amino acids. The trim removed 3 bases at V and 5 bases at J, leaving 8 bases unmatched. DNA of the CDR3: TGTGCCAGCAGCGCATCGACTGGACTAGCGGGGGAGACCCAGTACTTC. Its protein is CASSASTGLAGETQYF. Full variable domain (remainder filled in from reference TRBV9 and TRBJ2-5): DSGVTQTPKHLITATGQRVTLRCSPRSGDLSVYWYQQSLDQGLQFLIQYYNGEERAKGNILERFSAQQFPDLHSELNLSSLELGDSALYFCASSASTGLAGETQYFGPGTRLLVL.

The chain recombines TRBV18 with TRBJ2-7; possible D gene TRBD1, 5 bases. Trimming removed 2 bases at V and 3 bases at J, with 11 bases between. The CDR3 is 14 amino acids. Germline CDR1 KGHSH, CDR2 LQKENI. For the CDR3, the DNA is TGTGCCAGCTCACCATCAGGGAATGGCTACGAGCAGTACTTC. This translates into CASSPSGNGYEQYF.

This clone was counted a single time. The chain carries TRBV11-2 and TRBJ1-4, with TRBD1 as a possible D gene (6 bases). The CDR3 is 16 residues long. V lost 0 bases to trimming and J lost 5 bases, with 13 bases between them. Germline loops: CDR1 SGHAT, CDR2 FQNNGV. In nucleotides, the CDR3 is TGTGCCAGCAGCTTAGACCCGGGGGCAGCCAATGAAAAACTGTTTTTT. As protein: CASSLDPGAANEKLFF.

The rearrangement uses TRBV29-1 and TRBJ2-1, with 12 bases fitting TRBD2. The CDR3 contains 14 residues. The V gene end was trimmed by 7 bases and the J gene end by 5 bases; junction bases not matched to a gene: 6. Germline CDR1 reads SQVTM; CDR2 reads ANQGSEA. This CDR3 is CSGRLAGVHNEQFF. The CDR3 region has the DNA TGCAGCGGGAGACTAGCGGGAGTGCACAATGAGCAGTTCTTC.

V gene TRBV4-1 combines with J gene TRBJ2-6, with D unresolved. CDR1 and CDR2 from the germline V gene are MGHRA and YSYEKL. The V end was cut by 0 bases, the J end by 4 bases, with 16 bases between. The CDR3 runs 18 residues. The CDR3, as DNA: TGCGCCAGCAGCCAAGATGTTGGGGTCCTTTGGGGGGCCAACGTCCTGACTTTC. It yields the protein CASSQDVGVLWGANVLTF.

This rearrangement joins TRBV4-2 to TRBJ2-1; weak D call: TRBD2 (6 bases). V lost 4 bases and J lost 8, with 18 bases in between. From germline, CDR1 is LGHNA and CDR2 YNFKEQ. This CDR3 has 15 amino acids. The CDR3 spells CASSPERTEGDEQFF. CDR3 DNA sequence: TGTGCCAGCAGCCCGGAACGCACGGAGGGCGATGAGCAGTTCTTC.

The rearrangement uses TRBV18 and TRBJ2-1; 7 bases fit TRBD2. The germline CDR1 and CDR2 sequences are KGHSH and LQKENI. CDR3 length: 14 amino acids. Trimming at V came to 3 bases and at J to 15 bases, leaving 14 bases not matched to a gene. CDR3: CASSPSLREGLGFF. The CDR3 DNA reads TGTGCCAGCTCACCCTCCTTAAGGGAGGGCCTTGGGTTCTTC.

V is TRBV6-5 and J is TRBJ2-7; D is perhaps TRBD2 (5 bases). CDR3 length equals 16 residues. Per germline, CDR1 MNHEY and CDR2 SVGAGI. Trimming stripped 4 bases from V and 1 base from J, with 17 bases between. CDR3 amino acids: CASSSFREKGSYEQYF. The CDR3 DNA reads TGTGCCAGCAGTTCCTTCCGGGAAAAGGGTTCCTACGAGCAGTACTTC.

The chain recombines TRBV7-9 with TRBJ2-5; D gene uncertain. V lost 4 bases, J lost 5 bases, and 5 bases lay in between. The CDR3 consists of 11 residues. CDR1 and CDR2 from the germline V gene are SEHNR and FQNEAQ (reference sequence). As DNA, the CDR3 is TGTGCCAGCAGCTACGGGGAGACCCAGTACTTC. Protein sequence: CASSYGETQYF.

CDR3 in amino acids: CASSFPRLAGGPSRAGELFF. CDR3 DNA sequence: TGTGCCAGCAGCTTCCCTAGACTAGCGGGAGGGCCAAGTCGGGCCGGGGAGCTGTTTTTT. J is TRBJ2-2 and V is TRBV7-8, with 14 nucleotides matching TRBD2. The V and J ends lost 3 bases and 6 bases, in that order; junction bases with no gene match: 15. CDR1 and CDR2 (germline): SGHVS, FQNEAQ. This CDR3 comprises 20 residues.

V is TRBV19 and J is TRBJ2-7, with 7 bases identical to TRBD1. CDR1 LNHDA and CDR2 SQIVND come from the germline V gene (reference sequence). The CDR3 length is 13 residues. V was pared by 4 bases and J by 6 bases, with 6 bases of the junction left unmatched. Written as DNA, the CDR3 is TGTGCCAGTAGTACGAATCCAGGGGGCGAGCAGTACTTC. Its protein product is CASSTNPGGEQYF.

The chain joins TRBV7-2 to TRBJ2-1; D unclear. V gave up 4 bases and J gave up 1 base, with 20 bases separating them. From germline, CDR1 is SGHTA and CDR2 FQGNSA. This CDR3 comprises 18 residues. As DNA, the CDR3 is TGTGCCAGCAGCTCCCGGAGAGGTCACGTGAGTTCCTACAATGAGCAGTTCTTC. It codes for CASSSRRGHVSSYNEQFF.